This T cell receptor beta chain was documented in a study of cytomegalovirus exposure and HLA in healthy donors. Study-level information: From donors who were HLA-typed, an early data release held about 85 million unique TCRs.

The PCR contained 60 Vbeta and 13 Jbeta primers. Sequenced by immunoSEQ multiplex PCR; TCRdb stores in-frame clones only, minus some. The table shows around 190,000 clones, with around 81% occurring only once. CDR3 length: 13 residues. CDR1 and CDR2 (germline): MGHDK, SYGVNS. The junction had 4 bases not matched to a gene; V was cut back by 2 bases and J by 8 bases. J is TRBJ1-2 and V is TRBV25-1, with 8 bases fitting TRBD1. Sequencing input: PBMCs. The origin of this receptor is a man aged 35-49 years in good health and CMV-seronegative. The CDR3 nucleotides read TGTGCCAGCAGTGAAACCAGGGGGCAGGGCTACACCTTC. This codes for CASSETRGQGYTF.